The T cell receptor beta chain under discussion was sequenced for a study of blood T cell repertoires in COVID-19. Study-level information: PBMCs, B-cell-depleted T cells, or T cells provided the cDNA or gDNA that made up the material.

Source study methods: Nucleated cell counts were estimated from reference gene primer amplification. The repertoire was sequenced with immunoSEQ multiplex PCR; TCRdb's copy has only in-frame clones and lacks some. The V and J calls and clone size come from that table; D and trimming were worked out from the DNA. The sample comprises 150,000 to 200,000 clones, about 81% of which are singletons, and approximately 10% rests with the top ten. The V gene's germline CDR1 is SGHNT and CDR2 YENEEA. The CDR3 loop spans 16 amino acids. V shed 4 bases, J shed 0 bases, and the junction held 5 bases outside the gene matches.

The source material was peripheral blood. This clonotype originated in a human donor in a cohort sampled during active COVID-19. V is TRBV11-3 and J is TRBJ2-1; the match to TRBD2 covers 8 bases. As DNA, the CDR3 is TGTGCCAGCAGCTCAACTAGCGGTAGCTCCTACAATGAGCAGTTCTTC. This translates into CASSSTSGSSYNEQFF.